One sample yielded the 18 T cell receptor beta chains listed below, sequenced in a study of a mutant IDH1 vaccine in newly diagnosed glioma. Time point noted: week 47, end of study. What each vaccine dose contained was 300 ug of mutant IDH1 20-mer peptide, accompanied by topical imiquimod. The table came from immunoSEQ multiplex PCR; TCRdb's copy has only in-frame clones and leaves some out. The data hold roughly 51,000 clones, with about 88% observed a single time. Their target antigens are unknown. This specimen was PBMCs, taken from a glioma patient whose treatment included an IDH1 peptide vaccine. Receptors were obtained from a woman aged 25-40 years with glioma. Some clones in this sample may be carry-over from other donors' samples.

The rearrangement uses TRBV29-1 and TRBJ2-1, with D unclear. Germline CDR1 and CDR2: SQVTM and ANQGSEA. Trimming left V 6 bases short and J 8 bases short, with 14 bases between. The CDR3 extends over 12 amino acids. The CDR3 loop is CSVGRTSDEQFF. The CDR3 region has the DNA TGCAGCGTGGGCCGTACCTCGGATGAGCAGTTCTTC.

The chain combines TRBV29-1 with TRBJ1-1; D ambiguous. Looked up from germline, CDR1 is SQVTM and CDR2 is ANQGSEA. The CDR3 covers 12 residues. V was shortened by 3 bases and J by 4 bases, with 9 bases between the two germline ends. CDR3 amino acids: CSVDRSPTEAFF. The CDR3 region has the DNA TGCAGCGTTGACAGGTCGCCCACTGAAGCTTTCTTT.

The chain uses TRBV30 and TRBJ2-2; D not certain. CDR3 length: 15 residues. CDR1 is GTSNPN, CDR2 SVGIG, per germline (reference sequence). V was clipped by 4 bases and J by 0 bases, with 12 bases between them. For the CDR3, the DNA is TGTGCCTGGACAAAGCAGCCGACGAACACCGGGGAGCTGTTTTTT. Protein product: CAWTKQPTNTGELFF. Combining the CDR3 with reference TRBV30 and TRBJ2-2 gives the whole variable domain SQTIHQWPATLVQPVGSPLSLECTVEGTSNPNLYWYRQAAGRGLQLLFYSVGIGQISSEVPQNLSASRPQDRQFILSSKKLLLSDSGFYLCAWTKQPTNTGELFFGEGSRLTVL.

The gene calls are TRBV5-1 and TRBJ2-3; 13 bases align to TRBD2. The V segment lost 4 bases and the J segment 1 base; nucleotides outside the gene matches: 9. Germline V CDR1 and CDR2: SGHRS, YFSETQ. The CDR3 contains 18 residues. The DNA of the CDR3 is TGCGCCAGCAGCGTGACTAGCGGGAGGCCGACCCGCACAGATACGCAGTATTTT. Protein product: CASSVTSGRPTRTDTQYF.

The genes are TRBV6-1 and TRBJ2-3; D uncertain. The CDR3 contains 13 residues. Per the germline V gene, CDR1 is MNHNS and CDR2 is SASEGT. Trimming shortened V by 5 bases and J by 5 bases, and 11 bases separated the two germline ends. The CDR3: CASSPRPGDTQYF. CDR3 DNA: TGTGCCAGCAGTCCCCGGCCCGGAGATACGCAGTATTTT.

The chain links TRBV2 to TRBJ2-7; D is perhaps TRBD1 or TRBD2 (7 bases each). Germline V gives CDR1 SNHLY, CDR2 FYNNEI. V was shortened by 7 bases and J by 2 bases, with 15 bases between the two germline ends. CDR3 size: 14 residues. The CDR3: CASNHRGLPYEQYF. The CDR3 coding sequence is TGTGCCAGCAACCACAGGGGACTACCCTACGAGCAGTACTTC.

The chain couples TRBV30 to TRBJ2-7; TRBD1 is a possible D gene (6 bases). Germline lookup yields CDR1 GTSNPN and CDR2 SVGIG (reference sequence). Trimming cost V 3 bases and J 2 bases, with 11 bases left between them. The CDR3 extends over 13 amino acids. The DNA for the CDR3 is TGTGCCTGGAGGCGCTCAGGGGCCTACGAGCAGTACTTC. It is translated as CAWRRSGAYEQYF.

The sample holds a few counts of this clone. The J gene is TRBJ1-1, the V gene TRBV6-6; D might be TRBD1 (5 bases). CDR3 length: 15 amino acids. CDR1 is MNHNY, CDR2 SVGAGI, per germline (reference sequence). Trimming removed 5 bases at V and 1 base at J, with 14 bases between. In DNA form, the CDR3 reads TGTGCCAGCAGTCGGGGACGGCTACAGAACACTGAAGCTTTCTTT. Translating it yields CASSRGRLQNTEAFF.

This clone showed up just once. This chain links TRBV15 with TRBJ2-7, with 7 bases fitting TRBD1. J gave up 9 bases and V 3 bases, and 8 bases lay outside the gene matches. The germline V gene encodes CDR1 LNHNV and CDR2 YYDKDF (reference sequence). The CDR3 is made up of 13 amino acids. In DNA, the CDR3 is TGTGCCACCAGCAGGGGTCGCAGGGGGACGCAGTACTTC. Protein sequence: CATSRGRRGTQYF.

The V and J genes are TRBV2 and TRBJ1-3; unclear D gene. The CDR3 has 13 residues. In germline, CDR1 is SNHLY, CDR2 FYNNEI. Trimming cost V 6 bases and J 4 bases, with 10 bases left between them. CDR3 protein: CASSPDIGNTIYF. DNA for the CDR3: TGTGCCAGCAGCCCCGACATAGGAAACACCATATATTTT.

The J gene is TRBJ2-6, the V gene TRBV6-5, with unresolved D. Germline CDR1 and CDR2: MNHEY and SVGAGI. This CDR3 region has 15 residues. V lost 6 bases, J lost 1 base, and 10 bases lay in between. CDR3 amino acids: CASSPRLSGANVLTF. CDR3 coding DNA: TGTGCCAGCAGCCCCCGTCTGTCTGGGGCCAACGTCCTGACTTTC.

The chain uses TRBV2 and TRBJ2-7; no reliable D call. The CDR3 is 15 residues long. Germline V gene data show CDR1 as SNHLY and CDR2 as FYNNEI. With 1 base removed from V and 0 bases from J, the gap between germline ends came to 10 bases. CDR3 sequence (DNA): TGTGCCAGCAGTGAAGGCCCACCCGGCTCCTACGAGCAGTACTTC. This sequence encodes CASSEGPPGSYEQYF.

The chain carries TRBV23-1 and TRBJ2-1; 10 nucleotides match TRBD2. TRBV23-1 is identified as an open reading frame with a role that is uncertain. This CDR3 region has 20 residues. V shed 1 base and J 4 bases; nucleotides not matched to a gene: 16. The CDR3 nucleotides read TGCGCCAGCAGTCAATACACTAGCGGGATAACCCCCCAGAGGTACAATGAGCAGTTCTTC. This codes for CASSQYTSGITPQRYNEQFF.

This clone was seen only a few times. This rearrangement joins TRBV7-8 to TRBJ1-1, with D unresolved. The CDR3 is made up of 15 amino acids. Trimming took off 5 bases at V and 3 bases at J, with 16 bases between the two ends. Germline-derived CDR1 and CDR2 are SGHVS and FQNEAQ. CDR3 sequence: CASSLGYRYDTEAFF. The CDR3 DNA reads TGTGCCAGCAGCCTTGGGTATCGGTATGACACTGAAGCTTTCTTT.

V and J are TRBV25-1 and TRBJ1-1; D might be TRBD1 (5 bases). There are 13 residues in the CDR3. V was cut by 4 bases and J by 6 bases, with 12 bases left in between. Germline CDR1 MGHDK, CDR2 SYGVNS. CDR3 sequence (DNA): TGTGCCAGCAGTGGCCGTTCAGGGTCTGAAGCTTTCTTT. Protein sequence: CASSGRSGSEAFF.

The rearrangement links TRBV7-8 to TRBJ2-7; 10 bases agree with TRBD2. The CDR3 has 14 amino acids. Germline assignment: CDR1 SGHVS and CDR2 FQNEAQ. The J segment lost 2 bases and the V segment lost 5 bases, leaving 3 bases of the junction unmatched. CDR3 DNA: TGTGCCAGCAGCGCTAGCGGGGGCCCCTACGAGCAGTACTTC. Its translation: CASSASGGPYEQYF.

J is TRBJ2-1 and V is TRBV7-2; TRBD2 matches at 10 bases. Germline CDR1 is SGHTA and CDR2 is FQGNSA. The CDR3 totals 17 residues. V was pared by 0 bases and J by 4 bases, with 6 bases of the junction left unmatched. This CDR3 reads CASSLASTSGKYNEQFF. DNA of the CDR3: TGTGCCAGCAGCTTAGCGTCCACTAGCGGGAAATACAATGAGCAGTTCTTC.

V usage is TRBV10-3 and J usage is TRBJ2-7, with TRBD1 as a possible D gene (6 bases). CDR1 and CDR2 from the germline V gene are ENHRY and SYGVKD. V was clipped by 5 bases and J by 2 bases, with 10 bases between them. This CDR3 is built from 13 residues. The CDR3 DNA reads TGTGCCATCAGTCCGGGACAAACCTACGAGCAGTACTTC. It specifies CAISPGQTYEQYF.